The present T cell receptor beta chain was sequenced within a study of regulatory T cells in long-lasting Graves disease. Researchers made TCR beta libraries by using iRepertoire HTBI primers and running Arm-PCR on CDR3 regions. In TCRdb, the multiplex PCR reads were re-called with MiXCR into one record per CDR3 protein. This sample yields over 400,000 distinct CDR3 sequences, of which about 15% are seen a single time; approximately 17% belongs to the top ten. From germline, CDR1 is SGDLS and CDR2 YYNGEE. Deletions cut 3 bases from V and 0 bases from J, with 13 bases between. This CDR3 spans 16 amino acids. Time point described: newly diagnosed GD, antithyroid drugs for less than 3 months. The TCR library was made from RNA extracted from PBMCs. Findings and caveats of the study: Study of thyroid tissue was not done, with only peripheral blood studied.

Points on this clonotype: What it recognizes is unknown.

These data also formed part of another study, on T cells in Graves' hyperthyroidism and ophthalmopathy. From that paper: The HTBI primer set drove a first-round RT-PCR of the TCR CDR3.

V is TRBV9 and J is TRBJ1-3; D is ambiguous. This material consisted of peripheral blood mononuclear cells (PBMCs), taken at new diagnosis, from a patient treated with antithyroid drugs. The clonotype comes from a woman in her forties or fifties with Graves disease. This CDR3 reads CASSATNIDSGNTIYF. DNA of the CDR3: TGTGCCAGCAGCGCGACAAACATTGACTCTGGAAACACCATATATTTT.